This is a list of T cell receptor beta chains from one sample in a study of molecular identifiers for immune sequencing clone quantification. TCRdb ran MiXCR on the PCR reads and lists one entry per CDR3 protein. The profile shows some 97,000 distinct CDR3 sequences, around 33% of them singletons. The specimen sequenced was naive CD8+ T cells from blood, with Jurkat cell RNA spiked in. The receptors were sampled from a human donor in good health. Some libraries in this study had Jurkat cell RNA spiked in. Each CDR3 is given with its conserved first and last residue. A D gene is named only where the DNA matches it firmly. Only part of the rows carry a size: once, few, many, or a class if the clone is expanded.

length	D	J	size	V	CDR3	DNA
14	NA	TRBJ2-1	few	TRBV14	CASSQYVGDTEQFF	TGTGCCAGCAGCCAATATGTTGGAGACACTGAGCAGTTCTTC
16	TRBD2	TRBJ2-3	NA	TRBV7-3	CASSSRLAGGADTQYF	TGTGCCAGCAGCTCTAGACTAGCGGGAGGTGCAGATACGCAGTATTTT
13	NA	TRBJ2-3	NA	TRBV9	CASSVVSTATQYF	TGTGCCAGCAGCGTAGTCAGCACAGCTACGCAGTATTTT
11	NA	TRBJ1-1	few	TRBV7-9	CAYEGPTEAFF	TGTGCCTACGAGGGCCCCACTGAAGCTTTCTTT
17	TRBD2	TRBJ2-7	few	TRBV27	CASASGSTSGSSYEQYF	TGTGCCAGCGCCTCCGGGTCCACTAGCGGGAGCTCCTACGAGCAGTACTTC
15	NA	TRBJ2-1	NA	TRBV28	CASSSCSSGYNEQFF	TGTGCCAGCAGTTCTTGCTCCAGCGGTTACAATGAGCAGTTCTTC
16	TRBD2	TRBJ2-5	NA	TRBV5-1	CASRHATGLAEETQYF	TGCGCCAGCAGGCACGCAACCGGACTAGCGGAAGAGACCCAGTACTTC
15	NA	TRBJ2-1	few	TRBV7-3	CASSPLTVVWGEQFF	TGTGCCAGCAGCCCCTTAACAGTCGTCTGGGGTGAGCAGTTCTTC
13	NA	TRBJ2-7	many	TRBV20-1	CSARGGLDYEQYF	TGCAGTGCTAGAGGGGGGCTGGACTACGAGCAGTACTTC
17	TRBD2	TRBJ2-1	many	TRBV2	CAISGTSELSSYNEQFF	TGTGCCATTTCCGGGACTAGCGAGTTGAGCTCCTACAATGAGCAGTTCTTC
11	NA	TRBJ1-4	few	TRBV25-1	CASGGGEKLFF	TGTGCCAGCGGTGGGGGTGAAAAACTGTTTTTT
11	NA	TRBJ1-5	NA	TRBV28	CASRGGAPQHF	TGTGCCAGCAGGGGAGGGGCTCCCCAGCATTTT